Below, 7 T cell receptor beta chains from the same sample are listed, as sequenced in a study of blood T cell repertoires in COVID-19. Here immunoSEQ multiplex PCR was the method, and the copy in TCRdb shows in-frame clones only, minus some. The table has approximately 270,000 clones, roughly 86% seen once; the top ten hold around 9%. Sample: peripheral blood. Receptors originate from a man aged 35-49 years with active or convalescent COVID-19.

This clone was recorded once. The CDR3 DNA is TGCGCCAGCAGCCTTCGGGACTACCTAAGCTCCTACAATGAGCAGTTCTTC. Protein: CASSLRDYLSSYNEQFF. The chain couples TRBV4-1 to TRBJ2-1, with 7 bases fitting TRBD2. Germline loops: CDR1 MGHRA, CDR2 YSYEKL. The CDR3 length is 17 residues. J lost 0 bases, V lost 4 bases, and 9 bases had no gene match.

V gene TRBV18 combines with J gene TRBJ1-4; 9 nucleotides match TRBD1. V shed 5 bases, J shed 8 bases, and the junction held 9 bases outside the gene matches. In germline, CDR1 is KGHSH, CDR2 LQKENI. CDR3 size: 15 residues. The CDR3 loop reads CASSWRQGDREKLFF. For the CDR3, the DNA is TGTGCCAGCTCATGGAGACAGGGGGATCGGGAAAAACTGTTTTTT.

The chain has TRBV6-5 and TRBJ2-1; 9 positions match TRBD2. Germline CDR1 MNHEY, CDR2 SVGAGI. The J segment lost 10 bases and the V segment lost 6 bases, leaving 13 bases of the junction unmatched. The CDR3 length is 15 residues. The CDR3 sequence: CASRDYLAGVSEQFF. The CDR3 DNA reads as TGTGCCAGCAGGGATTATTTAGCGGGAGTTTCAGAGCAGTTCTTC.

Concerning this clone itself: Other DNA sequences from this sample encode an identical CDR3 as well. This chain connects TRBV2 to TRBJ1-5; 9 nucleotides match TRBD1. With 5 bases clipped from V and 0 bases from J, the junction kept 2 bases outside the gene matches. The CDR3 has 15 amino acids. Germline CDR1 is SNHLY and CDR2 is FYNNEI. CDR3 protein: CASSLDRGSNQPQHF. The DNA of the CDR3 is TGTGCCAGCAGTCTGGACAGGGGTAGCAATCAGCCCCAGCATTTT.

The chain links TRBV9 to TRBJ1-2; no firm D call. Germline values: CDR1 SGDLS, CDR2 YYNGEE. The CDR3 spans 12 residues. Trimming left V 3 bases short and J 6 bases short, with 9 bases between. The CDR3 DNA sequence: TGTGCCAGCAGCGCGCCCCCGGATGGCTACACCTTC. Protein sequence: CASSAPPDGYTF. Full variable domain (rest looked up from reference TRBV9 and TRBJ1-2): DSGVTQTPKHLITATGQRVTLRCSPRSGDLSVYWYQQSLDQGLQFLIQYYNGEERAKGNILERFSAQQFPDLHSELNLSSLELGDSALYFCASSAPPDGYTFGSGTRLTVV.

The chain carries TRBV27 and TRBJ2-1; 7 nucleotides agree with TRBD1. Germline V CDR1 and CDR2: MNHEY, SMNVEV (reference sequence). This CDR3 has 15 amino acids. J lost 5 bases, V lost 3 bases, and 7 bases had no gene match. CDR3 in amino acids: CASSLTGWKDNEQFF. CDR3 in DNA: TGTGCCAGCAGTTTGACAGGGTGGAAGGACAATGAGCAGTTCTTC.

The CDR3: CASSLAGTANTGELFF. CDR3 bases: TGTGCCAGCAGTTTAGCCGGGACAGCGAACACCGGGGAGCTGTTTTTT. The J gene is TRBJ2-2, the V gene TRBV27; 7 bases fit TRBD1. V shed 2 bases and J 0 bases; nucleotides not matched to a gene: 3. The CDR3 is 16 amino acids. CDR1 and CDR2 (germline): MNHEY, SMNVEV (reference sequence).